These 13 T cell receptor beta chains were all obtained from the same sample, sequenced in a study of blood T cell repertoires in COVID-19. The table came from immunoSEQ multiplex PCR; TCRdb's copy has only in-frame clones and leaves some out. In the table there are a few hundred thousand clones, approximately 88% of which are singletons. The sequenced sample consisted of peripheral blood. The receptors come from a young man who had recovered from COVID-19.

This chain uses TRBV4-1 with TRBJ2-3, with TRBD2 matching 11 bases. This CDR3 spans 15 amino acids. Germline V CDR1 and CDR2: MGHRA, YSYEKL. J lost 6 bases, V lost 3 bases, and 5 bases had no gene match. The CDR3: CASSHIRTSGDTQYF. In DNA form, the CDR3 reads TGCGCCAGCAGCCATATACGGACTAGCGGGGATACGCAGTATTTT.

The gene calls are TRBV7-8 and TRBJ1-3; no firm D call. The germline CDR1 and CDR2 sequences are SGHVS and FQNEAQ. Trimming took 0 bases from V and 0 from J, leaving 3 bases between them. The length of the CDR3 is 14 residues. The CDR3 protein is CASSLASSGNTIYF. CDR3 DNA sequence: TGTGCCAGCAGCTTAGCCAGCTCTGGAAACACCATATATTTT.

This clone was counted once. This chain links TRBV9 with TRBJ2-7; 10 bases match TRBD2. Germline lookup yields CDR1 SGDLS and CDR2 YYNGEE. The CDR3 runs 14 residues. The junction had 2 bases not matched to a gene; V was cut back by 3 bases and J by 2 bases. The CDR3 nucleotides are TGTGCCAGCAGCGGAGGACTAGCGGCCTACGAGCAGTACTTC. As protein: CASSGGLAAYEQYF.

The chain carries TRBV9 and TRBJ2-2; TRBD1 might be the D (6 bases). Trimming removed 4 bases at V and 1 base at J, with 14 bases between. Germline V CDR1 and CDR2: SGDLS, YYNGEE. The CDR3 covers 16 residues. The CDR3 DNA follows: TGTGCCAGCAGCCTCCCCTTGACAGGGAACACCGGGGAGCTGTTTTTT. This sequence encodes CASSLPLTGNTGELFF.

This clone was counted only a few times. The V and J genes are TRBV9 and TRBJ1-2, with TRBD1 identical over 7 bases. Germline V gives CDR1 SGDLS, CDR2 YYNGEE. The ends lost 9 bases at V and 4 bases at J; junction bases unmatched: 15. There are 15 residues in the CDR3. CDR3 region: CATLGPDRAVYGYTF. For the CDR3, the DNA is TGTGCCACCCTTGGCCCTGACAGGGCGGTCTATGGCTACACCTTC.

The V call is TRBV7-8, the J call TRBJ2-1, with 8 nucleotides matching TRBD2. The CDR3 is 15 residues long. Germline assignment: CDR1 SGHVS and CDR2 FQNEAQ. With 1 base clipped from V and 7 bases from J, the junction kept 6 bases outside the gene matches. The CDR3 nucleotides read TGTGCCAGCAGCTTAGAAGCGGGGGTGGGAAATGAGCAGTTCTTC. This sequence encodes CASSLEAGVGNEQFF.

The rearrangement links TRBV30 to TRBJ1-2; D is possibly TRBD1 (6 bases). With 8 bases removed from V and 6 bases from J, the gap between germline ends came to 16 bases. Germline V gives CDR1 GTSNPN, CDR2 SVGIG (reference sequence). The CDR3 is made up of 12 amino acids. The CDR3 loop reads CARQTGSDGYTF. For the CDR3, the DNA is TGTGCCCGACAAACAGGGAGTGATGGCTACACCTTC.

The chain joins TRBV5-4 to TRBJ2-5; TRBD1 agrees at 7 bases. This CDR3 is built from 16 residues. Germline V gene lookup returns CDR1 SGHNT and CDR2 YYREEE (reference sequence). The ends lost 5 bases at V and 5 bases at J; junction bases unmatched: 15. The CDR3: CASSFSRQGWMETQYF. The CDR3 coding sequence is TGTGCCAGCAGTTTTTCTAGACAGGGATGGATGGAGACCCAGTACTTC. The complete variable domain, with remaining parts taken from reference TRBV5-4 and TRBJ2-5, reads ETGVTQSPTHLIKTRGQQVTLRCSSQSGHNTVSWYQQALGQGPQFIFQYYREEENGRGNFPPRFSGLQFPNYSSELNVNALELDDSALYLCASSFSRQGWMETQYFGPGTRLLVL.

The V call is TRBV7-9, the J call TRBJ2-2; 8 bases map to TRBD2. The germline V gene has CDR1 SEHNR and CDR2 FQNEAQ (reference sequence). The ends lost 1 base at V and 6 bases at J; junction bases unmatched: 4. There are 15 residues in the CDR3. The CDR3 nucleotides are TGTGCCAGCAGCTTAGTTGGACTAGCTGCCGGGGAGCTGTTTTTT. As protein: CASSLVGLAAGELFF.

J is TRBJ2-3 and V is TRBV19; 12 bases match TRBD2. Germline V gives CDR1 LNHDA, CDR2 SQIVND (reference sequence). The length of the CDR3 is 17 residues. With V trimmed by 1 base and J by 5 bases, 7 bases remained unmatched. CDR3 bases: TGTGCCAGTAGTATAGGACTAGCGGGAGTAGGTGTAGATACGCAGTATTTT. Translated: CASSIGLAGVGVDTQYF.

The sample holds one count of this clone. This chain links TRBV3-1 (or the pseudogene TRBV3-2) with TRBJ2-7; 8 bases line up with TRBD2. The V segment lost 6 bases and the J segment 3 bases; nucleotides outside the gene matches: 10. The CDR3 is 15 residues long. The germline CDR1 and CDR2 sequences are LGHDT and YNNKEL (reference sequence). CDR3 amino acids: CASSLGAGVGYEQYF. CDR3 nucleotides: TGTGCCAGCAGTTTGGGAGCGGGAGTGGGCTACGAGCAGTACTTC.

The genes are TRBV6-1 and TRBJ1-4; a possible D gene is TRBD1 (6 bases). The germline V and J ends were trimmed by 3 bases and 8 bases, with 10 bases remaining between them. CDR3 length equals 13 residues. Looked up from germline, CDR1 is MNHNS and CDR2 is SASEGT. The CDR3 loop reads CASSETGPEKLFF. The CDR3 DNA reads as TGTGCCAGCAGTGAGACAGGACCCGAAAAACTGTTTTTT.

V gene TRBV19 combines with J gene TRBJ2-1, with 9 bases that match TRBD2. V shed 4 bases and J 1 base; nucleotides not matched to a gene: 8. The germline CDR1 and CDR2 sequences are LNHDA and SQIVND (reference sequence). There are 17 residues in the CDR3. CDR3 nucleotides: TGTGCCAGTAGTAAGAGCGGGAGGACAGCGTCCTACAATGAGCAGTTCTTC. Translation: CASSKSGRTASYNEQFF. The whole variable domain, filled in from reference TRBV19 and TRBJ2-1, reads DGGITQSPKYLFRKEGQNVTLSCEQNLNHDAMYWYRQDPGQGLRLIYYSQIVNDFQKGDIAEGYSVSREKKESFPLTVTSAQKNPTAFYLCASSKSGRTASYNEQFFGPGTRLTVL.